The clone carrying this T cell receptor (beta chain) was detected only once. What it binds is unknown. The data derive from a study of T cell responses to AZD1222 COVID-19 vaccine. The study's findings and limits: There were mostly white British donors and more females than males, and clonal diversity was possibly underestimated.

CDR1 SEHNR and CDR2 FQNEAQ come from the germline V gene (reference sequence). The CDR3 sequence is 14 residues long. J gave up 8 bases and V 5 bases, and 5 bases lay outside the gene matches. Pooled samples include second doses given at about 4 or 12 weeks. Assay: immunoSEQ multiplex PCR; the TCRdb copy retains only in-frame clones and omits some. The sample gives 65,000 to 90,000 clones, approximately 89% of which show up once; 7% to 10% is in the top ten. The sample was peripheral blood, taken 28 days after the second AZD1222 dose. The chain is built from TRBV7-9 and TRBJ1-3, with 11 nucleotides matching TRBD1. The receptor comes from an adult who received the AZD1222 COVID-19 vaccine. The chain's CDR3 is CASSKDRGQDTIYF. CDR3 nucleotides: TGTGCCAGCAGCAAGGACAGGGGGCAGGACACCATATATTTT.